A single sample gave rise to the 25 T cell receptor beta chains below, sequenced in a study of blood T cells in healthy people across ages. A second PCR of 7 to 11 cycles used a sample-barcoded 5' primer and a J-beta primer mix. Each CDR3 protein gets one entry after TCRdb re-called the 5' RACE reads with MiXCR. This repertoire shows under 2 million distinct CDR3 sequences, roughly a third found once; its top ten account for approximately 11%. The sequenced sample consisted of blood. Receptors originate from a woman aged 25 to 39 in good health.

V usage is TRBV20-1 and J usage is TRBJ2-5; 8 bases fit TRBD2. This CDR3 region has 16 residues. In germline, CDR1 is DFQATT, CDR2 SNEGSKA (reference sequence). V lost 1 base to trimming and J lost 7 bases; unmatched junction nucleotides: 14. The CDR3 spells CSARVRDGGVRGTQYF. The DNA for the CDR3 is TGCAGTGCTAGAGTCAGAGACGGGGGGGTCCGGGGGACCCAGTACTTC.

This clonotype was detected only a few times. The rearrangement uses TRBV7-3 and TRBJ2-3, with TRBD2 as a possible D gene (6 bases). Deletions cut 4 bases from V and 0 bases from J, with 14 bases between. The CDR3 covers 16 residues. Germline V gene lookup returns CDR1 SGHTA and CDR2 FQGTGA. CDR3 bases: TGTGCCAGCAGCTCAAGATCCGGGACTAGCACAGATACGCAGTATTTT. It codes for CASSSRSGTSTDTQYF.

This clonotype was counted only a few times. This sequence joins TRBV12-3 or TRBV12-4 and TRBJ2-5, with 7 nucleotides matching TRBD1. The V segment lost 3 bases and the J segment 6 bases; nucleotides outside the gene matches: 7. This CDR3 region has 14 residues. CDR3 nucleotide sequence: TGTGCCAGCAGTTTGGCTAGGGGGCGACAGACCCAGTACTTC. Translated: CASSLARGRQTQYF.

This chain joins TRBV20-1 and TRBJ2-1, with D maybe TRBD2 (5 bases). There are 15 residues in the CDR3. The germline V gene encodes CDR1 DFQATT and CDR2 SNEGSKA (reference sequence). Trimming pared 6 bases from V and 9 bases from J, leaving 24 bases between. The CDR3 here is CSARGMSSRAGEQFF. Written as DNA, the CDR3 is TGCAGTGCCCGGGGTATGAGCTCCCGGGCAGGTGAGCAGTTCTTC.

This clonotype has more than one count but fewer than ten. The chain uses TRBV7-6 and TRBJ2-3, with 9 bases that match TRBD1. Germline loops: CDR1 SGHVS, CDR2 FNYEAQ. The CDR3 totals 19 residues. V lost 5 bases to trimming and J lost 0 bases; unmatched junction nucleotides: 15. Written as DNA, the CDR3 is TGTGCCAGCAGCCGATACCCCGTTTCGGGGACAGGGAGCACAGATACGCAGTATTTT. Translation gives CASSRYPVSGTGSTDTQYF.

This chain links TRBV27 with TRBJ1-2; D not resolved. The CDR3 covers 14 residues. The V and J ends lost 2 bases and 3 bases respectively, with 10 bases between them. Germline values: CDR1 MNHEY, CDR2 SMNVEV (reference sequence). The CDR3 protein is CASSLDWTDYGYTF. CDR3 bases: TGTGCCAGCAGTTTAGACTGGACCGACTATGGCTACACCTTC.

The genes are TRBV4-1 and TRBJ1-1, with TRBD1 identical over 8 bases. CDR3 length: 13 amino acids. V dropped 2 bases and J dropped 10; count of bases not matched to a gene: 6. Looked up from germline, CDR1 is MGHRA and CDR2 is YSYEKL. The CDR3: CASSQTRDRSAFF. As DNA, the CDR3 is TGCGCCAGCAGCCAAACCCGGGACAGGTCAGCTTTCTTT.

At least ten counts were recorded for this clonotype. The V gene is TRBV5-1, the J gene TRBJ1-2; 11 bases are a match to TRBD1. CDR1 and CDR2 from the germline V gene are SGHRS and YFSETQ. The CDR3 is 17 residues long. With 0 bases clipped from V and 4 bases from J, the junction kept 8 bases outside the gene matches. The CDR3 DNA sequence: TGCGCCAGCAGCTTGGTACGGACAGGGGGCCTCGGCTATGGCTACACCTTC. Translation: CASSLVRTGGLGYGYTF.

V and J are TRBV19 and TRBJ2-7; a possible D gene is TRBD1 (6 bases). The germline V gene encodes CDR1 LNHDA and CDR2 SQIVND (reference sequence). Trimming removed 1 base from V and 7 bases from J, with 14 bases in between. The CDR3 extends over 14 amino acids. CDR3 region: CASSIGLNRVEQYF. CDR3 in DNA: TGTGCCAGTAGTATAGGCCTCAACAGGGTGGAGCAGTACTTC.

The table lists this clonotype with a few counts. The chain carries TRBV20-1 and TRBJ2-1, with 7 bases identical to TRBD1. Germline assignment: CDR1 DFQATT and CDR2 SNEGSKA (reference sequence). J was trimmed by 3 bases and V by 5 bases; bases with no gene match: 7. The CDR3 has 14 amino acids. The CDR3 region is CSALNRGRYNEQFF. CDR3 bases: TGCAGTGCTCTTAACAGGGGCCGCTACAATGAGCAGTTCTTC.

CDR3 DNA: TGTGCCAGCGGCGGGACAGGGGGACACGAGCAGTACTTC. This translates into CASGGTGGHEQYF. The rearrangement joins TRBV28 to TRBJ2-5; 11 positions match TRBD1. The J call may be incorrect, as the DNA end agrees better with TRBJ2-7. In germline, CDR1 is MDHEN, CDR2 SYDVKM. The CDR3 is 13 residues long.

The chain employs TRBV30 and TRBJ1-2, with D possibly being TRBD1 (5 bases). Between the trimmed V and J ends, which lost 0 bases and 8 bases, there was a span of 13 bases. The CDR3 runs 13 residues. The germline gives CDR1 GTSNPN, CDR2 SVGIG (reference sequence). CDR3 amino acids: CAWSVRSREGYTF. CDR3 bases: TGTGCCTGGAGTGTACGATCCAGGGAAGGCTACACCTTC.

This chain joins TRBV13 and TRBJ2-7, with D maybe TRBD1 (5 bases). The V and J ends lost 9 bases and 6 bases respectively, with 18 bases between them. Looked up from germline, CDR1 is PRHDT and CDR2 is FYEKMQ (reference sequence). The CDR3 has 13 residues. CDR3 DNA sequence: TGTGCCAGTACCGGTGGGGCCCTGGGCGAGCAGTACTTC. It encodes CASTGGALGEQYF.

The CDR3 region has the DNA TGTGCCAGCAGTCGTAGCGGGAGTCGTAAAATCGATACGCAGTATTTT. This encodes CASSRSGSRKIDTQYF. V gene TRBV6-5 combines with J gene TRBJ2-3, with 9 bases lining up with TRBD2. There are 16 residues in the CDR3. Germline lookup yields CDR1 MNHEY and CDR2 SVGAGI. Germline trimming cut 5 bases from V and 6 bases from J; bases unmatched to any gene: 12.

This clonotype was counted only a few times. This sequence joins TRBV15 and TRBJ1-5, with a possible D match to TRBD1 (6 bases). The CDR3 length is 14 residues. V lost 6 bases and J 4 bases, leaving 13 bases between the germline ends. Germline CDR1 LNHNV, CDR2 YYDKDF (reference sequence). The CDR3 DNA reads as TGTGCCACCAGAACAGGGTTCTCTAATCAGCCCCAGCATTTT. Amino acids: CATRTGFSNQPQHF.

This clonotype was recorded a few times. The chain links TRBV27 to TRBJ2-1; 9 bases line up with TRBD2. The CDR3 sequence is 16 residues long. V trimming: 5 bases; J trimming: 4 bases; junction bases outside the gene matches: 9. Germline V gene data show CDR1 as MNHEY and CDR2 as SMNVEV (reference sequence). The CDR3 loop is CASSPYLAGMYNEQFF. DNA for the CDR3: TGTGCCAGCAGTCCCTACCTAGCGGGGATGTACAATGAGCAGTTCTTC.

V is TRBV4-1 and J is TRBJ1-2; 9 bases fit TRBD1. Germline V gene data show CDR1 as MGHRA and CDR2 as YSYEKL. V was clipped by 3 bases and J by 8 bases; unmatched bases: 10. CDR3 length: 15 residues. The CDR3 DNA reads as TGCGCCAGCAGCCACCCGGGACAGGGTCTCCAAGGCTACACCTTC. This codes for CASSHPGQGLQGYTF.

V gene TRBV20-1 combines with J gene TRBJ2-5; 7 bases are a match to TRBD2. Germline CDR1 is DFQATT and CDR2 is SNEGSKA (reference sequence). The V gene end was trimmed by 0 bases and the J gene end by 11 bases; junction bases not matched to a gene: 12. CDR3 length: 14 amino acids. The CDR3 spells CSARDPLARNEQYF. The CDR3 bases are TGCAGTGCTAGAGACCCACTAGCGAGGAATGAGCAGTACTTC.

Regarding this clonotype: The junction shows a germline mismatch at one end, possibly a read error. The rearrangement uses TRBV5-1 and TRBJ1-2; D not resolved. CDR1 is SGHRS, CDR2 YFSETQ, per germline. This CDR3 has 12 residues. CDR3 DNA sequence: TGCGCCAGCAGCACGAACAGCTATGGCCACACCTTC. It codes for CASSTNSYGHTF.

The chain combines TRBV6-1 with TRBJ2-1; tentatively, D is TRBD2 (5 bases). The germline CDR1 and CDR2 sequences are MNHNS and SASEGT. V lost 7 bases and J 6 bases, leaving 10 bases between the germline ends. This CDR3 has 12 amino acids. CDR3 amino acids: CASKASFNEQFF. The CDR3 DNA is TGTGCCAGCAAGGCTAGCTTCAATGAGCAGTTCTTC.

This clonotype was seen a few times. This chain joins TRBV5-1 and TRBJ2-5, with 12 positions matching TRBD2. V was clipped by 0 bases and J by 5 bases; unmatched bases: 2. From germline, CDR1 is SGHRS and CDR2 YFSETQ. The CDR3 consists of 15 residues. CDR3 coding DNA: TGCGCCAGCAGCTTGGCTAGCGGGAGGGTCGAGACCCAGTACTTC. Amino acid sequence: CASSLASGRVETQYF.

The chain employs TRBV4-1 and TRBJ1-1, with 7 bases identical to TRBD1. The germline V gene has CDR1 MGHRA and CDR2 YSYEKL. The V and J ends lost 2 bases and 6 bases, in that order; junction bases with no gene match: 6. This CDR3 spans 14 amino acids. The CDR3 loop is CASSQQTGVPEAFF. CDR3 nucleotides: TGCGCCAGCAGCCAACAAACAGGGGTACCTGAAGCTTTCTTT.

The chain carries TRBV6-1 and TRBJ2-1; tentatively, D is TRBD2 (6 bases). The CDR3 has 17 amino acids. V was cut by 2 bases and J by 9 bases, with 23 bases left in between. CDR1 MNHNS and CDR2 SASEGT come from the germline V gene. Here the CDR3 reads CASSEIHPVLAGGEQFF. In DNA form, the CDR3 reads TGTGCCAGCAGTGAAATTCATCCGGTACTAGCTGGCGGTGAGCAGTTCTTC.

The chain uses TRBV5-6 and TRBJ1-1, with D hard to call. The germline CDR1 and CDR2 sequences are SGHDT and YYEEEE. Trimming pared 4 bases from V and 3 bases from J, leaving 13 bases between. There are 14 residues in the CDR3. CDR3 DNA sequence: TGTGCCAGCAGCGGAGCGGGGTTAGACACTGAAGCTTTCTTT. Protein product: CASSGAGLDTEAFF. Filled out from reference TRBV5-6 and TRBJ1-1, the complete variable domain reads DAGVTQSPTHLIKTRGQQVTLRCSPKSGHDTVSWYQQALGQGPQFIFQYYEEEERQRGNFPDRFSGHQFPNYSSELNVNALLLGDSALYLCASSGAGLDTEAFFGQGTRLTVV.

The chain has TRBV6-1 and TRBJ1-2, with D unclear. Trimming stripped 0 bases from V and 7 bases from J, with 18 bases between. Per germline, CDR1 MNHNS and CDR2 SASEGT. The CDR3 is 16 amino acids. The CDR3 here is CASSEARLRDLGGYTF. In DNA form, the CDR3 reads TGTGCCAGCAGTGAAGCGCGGTTGAGGGATCTGGGTGGCTACACCTTC.